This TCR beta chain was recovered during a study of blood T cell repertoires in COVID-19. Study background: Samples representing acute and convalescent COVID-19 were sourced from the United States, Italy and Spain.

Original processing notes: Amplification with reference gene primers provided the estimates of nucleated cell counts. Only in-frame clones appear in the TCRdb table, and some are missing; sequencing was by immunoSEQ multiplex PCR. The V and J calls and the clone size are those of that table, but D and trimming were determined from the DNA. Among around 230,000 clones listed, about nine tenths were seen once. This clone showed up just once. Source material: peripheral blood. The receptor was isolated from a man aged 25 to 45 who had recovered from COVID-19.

The CDR3 region is CASSRRTMEAFF. The CDR3 DNA is TGTGCCAGCAGCCGAAGGACTATGGAAGCTTTCTTT. The V call is TRBV5-6, the J call TRBJ1-1; unclear D gene. The ends were cut back, 4 bases at V and 8 bases at J, with 12 bases in the middle. The CDR3 extends over 12 amino acids. Looked up from germline, CDR1 is SGHDT and CDR2 is YYEEEE.